This T cell receptor (beta chain) was captured by sequencing in a study of blood T cell repertoires in COVID-19. During active infection, Seattle patients enrolled and were then monitored through disease. This CDR3 has 12 amino acids. Germline-derived CDR1 and CDR2 are SQVTM and ANQGSEA. V was pared by 3 bases and J by 5 bases, with 8 bases between. Only in-frame clones appear in the TCRdb table, and some are missing; sequencing was by immunoSEQ multiplex PCR. Of under 300,000 clones in the sample, about four fifths were seen once. The sequence was collected from a human donor with COVID-19, enrolled during active disease. The donor label of this sample is uncertain. Sequenced input: peripheral blood. V and J are TRBV29-1 and TRBJ1-5; D remains ambiguous. The CDR3 DNA is TGCAGCGTTGATGACGGAGATCAGCCCCAGCATTTT. Encoded protein: CSVDDGDQPQHF.